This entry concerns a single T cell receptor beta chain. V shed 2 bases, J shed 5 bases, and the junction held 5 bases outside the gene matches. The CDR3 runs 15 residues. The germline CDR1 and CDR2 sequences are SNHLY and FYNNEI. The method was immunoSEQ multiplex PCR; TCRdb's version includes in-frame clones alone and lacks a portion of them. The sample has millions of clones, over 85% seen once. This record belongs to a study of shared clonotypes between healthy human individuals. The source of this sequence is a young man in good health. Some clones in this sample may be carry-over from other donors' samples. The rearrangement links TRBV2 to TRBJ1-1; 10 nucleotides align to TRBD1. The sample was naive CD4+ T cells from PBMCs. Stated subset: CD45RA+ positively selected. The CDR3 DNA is TGTGCCAGCAGTGAAATGACAGGGGGCTCGACTGAAGCTTTCTTT. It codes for CASSEMTGGSTEAFF.